Following are 9 T cell receptor beta chains from one sample sequenced in a study of blood T cells in healthy people across ages. With a J-beta primer mix and a sample-barcoded 5' primer, a second PCR ran roughly 6 to 11 cycles. TCRdb reprocessed the 5' RACE reads via MiXCR and lists one record per CDR3 protein. The sample records around 1,900,000 distinct CDR3 sequences, about 39% being singletons. The sequenced sample consisted of blood. These receptors originate from a human donor in good health.

The chain has TRBV20-1 and TRBJ2-5, with D perhaps matching TRBD1 (5 bases). V was clipped by 1 base and J by 5 bases, with 11 bases between them. This CDR3 has 13 amino acids. Germline V gene lookup returns CDR1 DFQATT and CDR2 SNEGSKA (reference sequence). The CDR3 protein is CSARGTFEETQYF. As DNA, the CDR3 is TGCAGTGCTAGAGGGACATTCGAGGAGACCCAGTACTTC.

This clonotype occurred a few times. The DNA for the CDR3 is TGTGCCAGCAGCAAACAGGGTATCCTTGAAAAACTGTTTTTT. Protein product: CASSKQGILEKLFF. The chain has TRBV11-2 and TRBJ1-4, with D possibly TRBD1 on 6 matching bases. Germline V gene data show CDR1 as SGHAT and CDR2 as FQNNGV. V lost 5 bases and J lost 7, with 14 bases in between. The CDR3 consists of 14 residues.

V gene TRBV27 combines with J gene TRBJ2-4; D gene unclear. The DNA end is a closer match to TRBJ2-7, so the J assignment may be wrong. CDR3 size: 13 residues. From germline, CDR1 is MNHEY and CDR2 SMNVEV (reference sequence). This CDR3 is CASSLWSGSEQYF. CDR3 sequence (DNA): TGTGCCAGCAGTTTATGGTCCGGGTCCGAGCAGTACTTC.

This clonotype has only a few counts. The rearrangement links TRBV20-1 to TRBJ2-1, with TRBD2 matching 7 bases. V trimming: 6 bases; J trimming: 7 bases; junction bases outside the gene matches: 9. From germline, CDR1 is DFQATT and CDR2 SNEGSKA (reference sequence). The length of the CDR3 is 13 residues. The CDR3 loop reads CSARRAGGNEQFF. The CDR3 DNA sequence: TGCAGTGCACGGCGGGCCGGGGGGAATGAGCAGTTCTTC.

This clonotype occurred a few times. This sequence joins TRBV15 and TRBJ1-5; tentatively, D is TRBD1 (5 bases). The length of the CDR3 is 13 residues. Trimming removed 0 bases at V and 10 bases at J, with 10 bases between. In germline, CDR1 is LNHNV, CDR2 YYDKDF (reference sequence). The CDR3 here is CATSRDRTRPQHF. In DNA form, the CDR3 reads TGTGCCACCAGCAGAGATAGGACACGACCCCAGCATTTT.

This clonotype was seen more than once but under ten times. The chain carries TRBV7-9 and TRBJ1-2; no definite D call. The CDR3 length is 14 residues. Germline lookup yields CDR1 SEHNR and CDR2 FQNEAQ (reference sequence). V was trimmed by 5 bases and J by 1 base, leaving 11 bases between them. CDR3 in amino acids: CASSRPDGNYGYTF. The CDR3 DNA sequence: TGTGCCAGCAGCCGACCCGACGGTAACTATGGCTACACCTTC.

This clonotype has a handful of counts. This chain links TRBV11-2 with TRBJ2-7, with D perhaps matching TRBD1 (5 bases). Trimming pared 5 bases from V and 5 bases from J, leaving 16 bases between. Germline CDR1 SGHAT, CDR2 FQNNGV. The CDR3 is 14 amino acids. The CDR3 spells CASSPGAAINEQYF. CDR3 sequence (DNA): TGTGCCAGCAGCCCTGGGGCCGCTATAAACGAGCAGTACTTC.

The CDR3 here is CASSLPGPLREQFF. CDR3 in DNA: TGCGCCAGCAGCTTACCGGGACCCCTGAGGGAGCAGTTCTTC. The genes are TRBV5-1 and TRBJ2-1; D assignment may be TRBD1 or TRBD2 (5 bases each). The CDR3 is made up of 14 amino acids. Germline loops: CDR1 SGHRS, CDR2 YFSETQ. V lost 2 bases and J 10 bases, leaving 16 bases between the germline ends.

This clonotype was seen only a few times. V is TRBV5-1 and J is TRBJ2-5; 7 positions match TRBD2. Judging by the DNA end, TRBJ2-7 fits better; the J call may be wrong. CDR1 SGHRS and CDR2 YFSETQ come from the germline V gene. The CDR3 spans 13 residues. The CDR3 nucleotides are TGCGCCAGCCGACTAGCCCTATTCTACGAGCAGTACTTC. Its translation: CASRLALFYEQYF.